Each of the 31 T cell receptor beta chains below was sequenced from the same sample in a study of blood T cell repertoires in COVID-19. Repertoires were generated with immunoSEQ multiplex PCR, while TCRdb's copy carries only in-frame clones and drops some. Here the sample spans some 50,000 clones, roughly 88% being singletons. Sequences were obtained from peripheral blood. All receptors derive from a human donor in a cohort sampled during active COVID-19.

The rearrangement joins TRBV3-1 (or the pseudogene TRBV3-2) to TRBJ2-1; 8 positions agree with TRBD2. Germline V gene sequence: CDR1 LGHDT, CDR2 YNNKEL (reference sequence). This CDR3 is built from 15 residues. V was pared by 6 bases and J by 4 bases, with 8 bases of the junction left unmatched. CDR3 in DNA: TGTGCCAGCAGTCCCTGGCGGGGGGAGTACAATGAGCAGTTCTTC. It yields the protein CASSPWRGEYNEQFF.

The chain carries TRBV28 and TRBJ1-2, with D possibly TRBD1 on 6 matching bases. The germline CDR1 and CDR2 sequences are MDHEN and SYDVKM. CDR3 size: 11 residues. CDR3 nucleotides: TGTCTGACAGGAGCTAACTATGGCTACACCTTC. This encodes CLTGANYGYTF.

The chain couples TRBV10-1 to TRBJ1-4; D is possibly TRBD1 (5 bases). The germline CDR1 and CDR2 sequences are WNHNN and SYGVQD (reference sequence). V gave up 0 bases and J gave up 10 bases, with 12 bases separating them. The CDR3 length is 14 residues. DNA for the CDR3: TGCGCCAGCAGTGAGTCGTCAGGGTCGGGAAAACTGTTTTTT. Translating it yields CASSESSGSGKLFF.

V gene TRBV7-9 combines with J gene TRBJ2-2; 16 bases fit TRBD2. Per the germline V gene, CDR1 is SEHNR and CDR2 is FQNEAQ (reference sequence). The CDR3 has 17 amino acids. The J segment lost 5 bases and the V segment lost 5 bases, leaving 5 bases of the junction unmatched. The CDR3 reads CASSPGLAGGPTGELFF. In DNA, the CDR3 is TGTGCCAGCAGCCCGGGACTAGCGGGGGGGCCAACCGGGGAGCTGTTTTTT.

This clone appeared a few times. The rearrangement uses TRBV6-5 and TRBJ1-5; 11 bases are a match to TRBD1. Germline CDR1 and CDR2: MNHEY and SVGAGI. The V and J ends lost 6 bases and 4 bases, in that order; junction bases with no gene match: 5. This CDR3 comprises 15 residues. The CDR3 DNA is TGTGCCAGCAGCCAGGACAGGGGGCTTAATCAGCCCCAGCATTTT. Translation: CASSQDRGLNQPQHF.

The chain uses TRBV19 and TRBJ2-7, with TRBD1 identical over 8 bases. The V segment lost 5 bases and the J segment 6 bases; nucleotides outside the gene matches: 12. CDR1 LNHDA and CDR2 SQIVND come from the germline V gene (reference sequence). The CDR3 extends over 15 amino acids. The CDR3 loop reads CASSPQSGQGAEQYF. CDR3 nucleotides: TGTGCCAGTAGTCCACAATCAGGACAGGGAGCCGAGCAGTACTTC.

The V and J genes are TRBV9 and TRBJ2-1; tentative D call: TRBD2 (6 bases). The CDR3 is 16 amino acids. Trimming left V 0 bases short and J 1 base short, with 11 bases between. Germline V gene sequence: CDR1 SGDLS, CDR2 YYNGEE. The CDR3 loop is CASSVVGGKSYNEQFF. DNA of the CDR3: TGTGCCAGCAGCGTAGTGGGCGGGAAGTCCTACAATGAGCAGTTCTTC.

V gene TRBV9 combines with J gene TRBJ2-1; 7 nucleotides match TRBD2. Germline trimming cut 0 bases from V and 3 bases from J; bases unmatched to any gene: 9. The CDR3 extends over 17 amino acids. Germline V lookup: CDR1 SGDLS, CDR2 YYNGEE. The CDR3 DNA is TGTGCCAGCAGCGTAGTTGCGGGAGCGGGGCACTACAATGAGCAGTTCTTC. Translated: CASSVVAGAGHYNEQFF.

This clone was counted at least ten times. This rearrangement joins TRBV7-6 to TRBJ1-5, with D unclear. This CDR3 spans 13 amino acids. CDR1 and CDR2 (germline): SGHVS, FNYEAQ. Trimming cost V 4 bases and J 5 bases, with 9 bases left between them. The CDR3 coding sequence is TGTGCCAGCAGCTCCCGGGAGTATCAGCCCCAGCATTTT. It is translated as CASSSREYQPQHF. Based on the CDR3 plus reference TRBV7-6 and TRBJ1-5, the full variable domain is GAGVSQSPRYKVTKRGQDVALRCDPISGHVSLYWYRQALGQGPEFLTYFNYEAQQDKSGLPNDRFSAERPEGSISTLTIQRTEQRDSAMYRCASSSREYQPQHFGDGTRLSIL.

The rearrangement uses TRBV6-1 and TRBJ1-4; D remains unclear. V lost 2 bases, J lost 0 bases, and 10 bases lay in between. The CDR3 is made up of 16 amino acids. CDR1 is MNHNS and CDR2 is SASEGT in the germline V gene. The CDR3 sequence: CASSEYPVATNEKLFF. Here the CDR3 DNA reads TGTGCCAGCAGTGAATATCCAGTTGCAACTAATGAAAAACTGTTTTTT.

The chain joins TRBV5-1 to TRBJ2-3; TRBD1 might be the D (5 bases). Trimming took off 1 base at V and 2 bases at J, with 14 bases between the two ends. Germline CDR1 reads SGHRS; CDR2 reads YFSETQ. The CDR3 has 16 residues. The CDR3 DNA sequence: TGCGCCAGCAGCTTGAGTCACAGGACGCTCACAGATACGCAGTATTTT. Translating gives CASSLSHRTLTDTQYF.

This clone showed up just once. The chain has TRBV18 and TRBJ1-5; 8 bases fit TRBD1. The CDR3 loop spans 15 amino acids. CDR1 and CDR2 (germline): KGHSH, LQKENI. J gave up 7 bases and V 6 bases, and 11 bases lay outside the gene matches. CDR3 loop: CASSTLGQGDQPQHF. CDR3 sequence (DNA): TGTGCCAGCTCTACCCTAGGACAGGGTGACCAGCCCCAGCATTTT.

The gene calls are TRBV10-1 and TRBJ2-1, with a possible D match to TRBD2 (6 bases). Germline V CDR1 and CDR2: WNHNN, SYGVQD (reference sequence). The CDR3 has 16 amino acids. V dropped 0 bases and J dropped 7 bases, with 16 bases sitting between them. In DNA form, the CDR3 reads TGCGCCAGCAGTGAGTCTGCTAGCGCCCTGGGGAATGAGCAGTTCTTC. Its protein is CASSESASALGNEQFF.

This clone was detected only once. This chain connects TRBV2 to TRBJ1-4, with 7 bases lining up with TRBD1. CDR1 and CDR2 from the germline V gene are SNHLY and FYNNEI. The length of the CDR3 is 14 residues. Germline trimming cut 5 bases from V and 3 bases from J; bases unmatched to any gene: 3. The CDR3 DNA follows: TGTGCCAGCAGTCGCGGGACAGCTAATGAAAAACTGTTTTTT. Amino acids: CASSRGTANEKLFF.

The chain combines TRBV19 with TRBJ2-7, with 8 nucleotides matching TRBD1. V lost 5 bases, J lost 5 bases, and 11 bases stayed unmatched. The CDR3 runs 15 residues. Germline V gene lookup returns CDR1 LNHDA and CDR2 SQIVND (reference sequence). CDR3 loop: CASSLQGGHLDEQYF. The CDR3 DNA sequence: TGTGCCAGTAGTTTACAGGGGGGACATCTTGACGAGCAGTACTTC.

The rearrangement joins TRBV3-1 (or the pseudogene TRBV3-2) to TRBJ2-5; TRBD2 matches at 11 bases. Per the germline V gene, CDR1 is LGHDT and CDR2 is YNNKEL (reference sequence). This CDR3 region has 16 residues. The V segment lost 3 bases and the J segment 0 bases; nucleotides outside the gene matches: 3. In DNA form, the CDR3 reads TGTGCCAGCAGCCAGACTAGCGGGACGTACCAAGAGACCCAGTACTTC. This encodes CASSQTSGTYQETQYF.

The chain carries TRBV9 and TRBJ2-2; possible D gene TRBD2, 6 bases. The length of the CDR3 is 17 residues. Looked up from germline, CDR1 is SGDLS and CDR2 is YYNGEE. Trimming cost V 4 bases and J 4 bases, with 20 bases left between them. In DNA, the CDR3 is TGTGCCAGCAGCCCCCGGGGGTGGGGCAGGGCCACCGGGGAGCTGTTTTTT. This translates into CASSPRGWGRATGELFF. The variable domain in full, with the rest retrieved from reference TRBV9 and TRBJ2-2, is DSGVTQTPKHLITATGQRVTLRCSPRSGDLSVYWYQQSLDQGLQFLIQYYNGEERAKGNILERFSAQQFPDLHSELNLSSLELGDSALYFCASSPRGWGRATGELFFGEGSRLTVL.

This chain's CDR3 is CASSGGTSTDTQYF. The CDR3 bases are TGTGCCAGCTCGGGGGGGACAAGCACAGATACGCAGTATTTT. This chain connects TRBV11-2 to TRBJ2-3; 8 bases are shared with TRBD2. V shed 8 bases and J 0 bases; nucleotides not matched to a gene: 4. Germline V gene data show CDR1 as SGHAT and CDR2 as FQNNGV. This CDR3 is built from 14 residues. The variable domain in full, with the rest retrieved from reference TRBV11-2 and TRBJ2-3, is EAGVAQSPRYKIIEKRQSVAFWCNPISGHATLYWYQQILGQGPKLLIQFQNNGVVDDSQLPKDRFSAERLKGVDSTLKIQPAKLEDSAVYLCASSGGTSTDTQYFGPGTRLTVL.

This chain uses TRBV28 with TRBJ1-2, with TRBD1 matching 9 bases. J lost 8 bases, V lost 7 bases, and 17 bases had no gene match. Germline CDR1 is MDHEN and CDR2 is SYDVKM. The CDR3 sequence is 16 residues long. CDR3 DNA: TGTGCCAGCATTAGGGACAGGGCGATCTTAGCCTCGGGCTACACCTTC. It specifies CASIRDRAILASGYTF.

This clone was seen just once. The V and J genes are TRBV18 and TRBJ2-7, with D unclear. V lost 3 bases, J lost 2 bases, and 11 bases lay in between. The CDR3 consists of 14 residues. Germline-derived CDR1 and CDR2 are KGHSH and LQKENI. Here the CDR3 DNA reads TGTGCCAGCTCACCCTTCGCCAGGACCTACGAGCAGTACTTC. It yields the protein CASSPFARTYEQYF. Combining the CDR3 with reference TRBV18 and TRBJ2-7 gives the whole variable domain NAGVMQNPRHLVRRRGQEARLRCSPMKGHSHVYWYRQLPEEGLKFMVYLQKENIIDESGMPKERFSAEFPKEGPSILRIQQVVRGDSAAYFCASSPFARTYEQYFGPGTRLTVT.

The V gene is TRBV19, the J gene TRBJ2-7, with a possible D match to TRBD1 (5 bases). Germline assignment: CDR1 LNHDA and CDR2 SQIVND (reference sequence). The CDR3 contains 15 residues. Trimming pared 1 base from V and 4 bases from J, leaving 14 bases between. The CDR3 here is CASSIGQGYVYEQYF. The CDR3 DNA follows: TGTGCCAGTAGTATAGGTCAGGGCTACGTTTACGAGCAGTACTTC. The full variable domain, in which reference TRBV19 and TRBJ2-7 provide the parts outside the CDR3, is DGGITQSPKYLFRKEGQNVTLSCEQNLNHDAMYWYRQDPGQGLRLIYYSQIVNDFQKGDIAEGYSVSREKKESFPLTVTSAQKNPTAFYLCASSIGQGYVYEQYFGPGTRLTVT.

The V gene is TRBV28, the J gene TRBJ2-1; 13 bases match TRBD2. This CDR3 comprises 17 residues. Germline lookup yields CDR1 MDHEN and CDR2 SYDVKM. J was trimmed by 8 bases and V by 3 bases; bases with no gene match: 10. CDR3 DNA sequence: TGTGCCAGCAGTTTCCGGGGGCAAGGACTAGCGGGAGATGAGCAGTTCTTC. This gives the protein CASSFRGQGLAGDEQFF. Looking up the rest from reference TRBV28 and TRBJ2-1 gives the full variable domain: DVKVTQSSRYLVKRTGEKVFLECVQDMDHENMFWYRQDPGLGLRLIYFSYDVKMKEKGDIPEGYSVSREKKERFSLILESASTNQTSMYLCASSFRGQGLAGDEQFFGPGTRLTVL.

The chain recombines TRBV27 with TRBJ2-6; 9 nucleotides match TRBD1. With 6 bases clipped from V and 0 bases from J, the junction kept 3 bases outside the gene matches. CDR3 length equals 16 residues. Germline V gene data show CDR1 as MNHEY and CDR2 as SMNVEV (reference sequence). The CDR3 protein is CASRVQGASGANVLTF. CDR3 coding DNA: TGTGCCAGCAGGGTACAGGGGGCCTCTGGGGCCAACGTCCTGACTTTC.

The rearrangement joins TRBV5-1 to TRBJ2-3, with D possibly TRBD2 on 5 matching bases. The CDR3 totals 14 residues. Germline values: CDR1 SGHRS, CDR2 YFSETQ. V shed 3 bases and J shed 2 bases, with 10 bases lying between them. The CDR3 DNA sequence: TGCGCCAGCAGCTCGGGATCAGTCACAGATACGCAGTATTTT. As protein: CASSSGSVTDTQYF.

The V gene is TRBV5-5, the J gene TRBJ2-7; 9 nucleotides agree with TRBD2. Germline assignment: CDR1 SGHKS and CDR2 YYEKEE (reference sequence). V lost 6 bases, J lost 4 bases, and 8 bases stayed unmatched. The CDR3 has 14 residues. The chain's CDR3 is CASTLRREGYEQYF. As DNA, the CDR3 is TGTGCCAGCACCCTGAGGCGGGAGGGGTACGAGCAGTACTTC.

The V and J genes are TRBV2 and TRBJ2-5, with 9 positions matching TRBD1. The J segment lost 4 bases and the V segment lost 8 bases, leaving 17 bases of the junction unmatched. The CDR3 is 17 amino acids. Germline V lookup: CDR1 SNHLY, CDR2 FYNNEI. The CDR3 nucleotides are TGTGCCAGCCGTCAGAGGAACGACAGGGGGTGTGGAGAGACCCAGTACTTC. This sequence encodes CASRQRNDRGCGETQYF.

In nucleotides, the CDR3 is TGTGCCAGCAGTTTATTTAGTGGCTATGGCTACACCTTC. It translates to CASSLFSGYGYTF. The genes are TRBV27 and TRBJ1-2; D not resolved. CDR3 length equals 13 residues. V shed 1 base and J shed 4 bases, with 7 bases lying between them. CDR1 and CDR2 from the germline V gene are MNHEY and SMNVEV (reference sequence).

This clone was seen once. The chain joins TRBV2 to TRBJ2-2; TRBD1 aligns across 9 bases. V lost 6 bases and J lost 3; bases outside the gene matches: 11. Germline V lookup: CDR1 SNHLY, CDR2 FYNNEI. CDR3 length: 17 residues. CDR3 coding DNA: TGTGCCAGCAGCTCCTCCACCGGGACAGGGCACACCGGGGAGCTGTTTTTT. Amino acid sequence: CASSSSTGTGHTGELFF.

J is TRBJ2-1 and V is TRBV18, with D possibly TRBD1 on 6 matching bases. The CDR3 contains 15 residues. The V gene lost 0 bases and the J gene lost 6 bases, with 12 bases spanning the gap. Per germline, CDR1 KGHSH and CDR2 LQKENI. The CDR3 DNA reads TGTGCCAGCTCACCACCGTCCAGGGGATTCAATGAGCAGTTCTTC. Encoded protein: CASSPPSRGFNEQFF.

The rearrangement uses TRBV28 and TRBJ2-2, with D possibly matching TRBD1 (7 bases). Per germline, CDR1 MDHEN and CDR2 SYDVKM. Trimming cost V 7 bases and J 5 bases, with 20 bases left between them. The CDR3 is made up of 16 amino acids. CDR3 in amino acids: CASTLLAGTETGELFF. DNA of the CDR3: TGTGCCAGCACCCTCCTCGCGGGGACAGAGACCGGGGAGCTGTTTTTT.

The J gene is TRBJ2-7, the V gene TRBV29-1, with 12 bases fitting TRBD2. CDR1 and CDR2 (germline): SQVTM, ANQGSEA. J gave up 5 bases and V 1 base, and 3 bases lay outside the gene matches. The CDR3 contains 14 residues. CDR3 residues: CSVEVGLAGNEQYF. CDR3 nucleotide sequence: TGCAGCGTTGAAGTAGGACTAGCGGGAAACGAGCAGTACTTC.